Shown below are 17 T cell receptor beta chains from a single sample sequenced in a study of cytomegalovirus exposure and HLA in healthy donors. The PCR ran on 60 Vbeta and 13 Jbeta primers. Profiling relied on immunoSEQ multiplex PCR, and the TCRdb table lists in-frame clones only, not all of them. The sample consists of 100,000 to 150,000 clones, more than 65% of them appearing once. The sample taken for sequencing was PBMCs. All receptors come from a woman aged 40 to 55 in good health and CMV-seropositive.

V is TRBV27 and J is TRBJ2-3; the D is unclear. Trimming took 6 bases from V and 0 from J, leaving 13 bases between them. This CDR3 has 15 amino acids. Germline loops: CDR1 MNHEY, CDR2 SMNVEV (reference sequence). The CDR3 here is CASRKEASSTDTQYF. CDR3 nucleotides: TGTGCCAGCAGAAAAGAAGCTTCTAGCACAGATACGCAGTATTTT.

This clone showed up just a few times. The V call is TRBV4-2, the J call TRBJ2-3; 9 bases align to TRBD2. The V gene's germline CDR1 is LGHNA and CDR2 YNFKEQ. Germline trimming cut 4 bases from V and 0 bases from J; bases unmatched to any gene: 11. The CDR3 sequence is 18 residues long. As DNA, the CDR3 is TGTGCCAGCAGCCGATCTGCCCTAGCGGGGACTAGCACAGATACGCAGTATTTT. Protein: CASSRSALAGTSTDTQYF.

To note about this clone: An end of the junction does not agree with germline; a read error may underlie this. CDR3 loop: CSSSSPRVDYEQYF. In DNA, the CDR3 is TGTTCCAGCAGCTCTCCTAGAGTGGACTACGAGCAGTACTTC. J is TRBJ2-7 and V is TRBV7-9; no reliable D call. The CDR3 totals 14 residues. Germline V CDR1 and CDR2: SEHNR, FQNEAQ (reference sequence).

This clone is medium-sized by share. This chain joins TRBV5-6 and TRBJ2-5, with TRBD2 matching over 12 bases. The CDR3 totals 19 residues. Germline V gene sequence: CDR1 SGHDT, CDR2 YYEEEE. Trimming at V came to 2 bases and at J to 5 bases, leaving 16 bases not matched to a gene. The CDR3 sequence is CASSFFSILAGGGGETQYF. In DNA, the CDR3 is TGTGCCAGCAGCTTCTTCTCCATCCTAGCGGGAGGGGGCGGGGAGACCCAGTACTTC.

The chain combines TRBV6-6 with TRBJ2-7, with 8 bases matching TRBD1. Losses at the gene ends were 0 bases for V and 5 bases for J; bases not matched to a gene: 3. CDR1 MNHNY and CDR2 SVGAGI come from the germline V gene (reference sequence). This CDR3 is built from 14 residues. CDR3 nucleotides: TGTGCCAGCAGTTACTCGCAGGGGGCCAACGAGCAGTACTTC. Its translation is CASSYSQGANEQYF.

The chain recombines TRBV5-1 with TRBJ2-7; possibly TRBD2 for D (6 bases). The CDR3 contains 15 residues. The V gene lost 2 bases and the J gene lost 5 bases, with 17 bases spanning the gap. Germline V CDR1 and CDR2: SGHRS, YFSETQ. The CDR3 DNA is TGCGCCAGCAGCTTTTTTCTGACTAGAGGCGACGAGCAGTACTTC. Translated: CASSFFLTRGDEQYF.

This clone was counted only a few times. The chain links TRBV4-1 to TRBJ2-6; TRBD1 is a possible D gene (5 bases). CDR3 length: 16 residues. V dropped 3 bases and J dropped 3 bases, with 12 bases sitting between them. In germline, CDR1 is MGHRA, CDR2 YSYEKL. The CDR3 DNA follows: TGCGCCAGCAGCCAGGGTGGGGCGTTTGGGGCCAACGTCCTGACTTTC. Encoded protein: CASSQGGAFGANVLTF.

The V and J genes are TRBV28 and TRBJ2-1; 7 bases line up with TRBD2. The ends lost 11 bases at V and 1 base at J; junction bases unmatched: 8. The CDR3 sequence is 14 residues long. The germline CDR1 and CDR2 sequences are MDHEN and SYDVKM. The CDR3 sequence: CAGSWGGSYNEQFF. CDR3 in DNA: TGTGCCGGTTCATGGGGAGGGTCCTACAATGAGCAGTTCTTC.

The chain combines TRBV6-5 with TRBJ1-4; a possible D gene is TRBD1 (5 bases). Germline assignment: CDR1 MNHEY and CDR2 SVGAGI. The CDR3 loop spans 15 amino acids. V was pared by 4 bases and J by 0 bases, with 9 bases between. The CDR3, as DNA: TGTGCCAGCAGTTCGGGGGGTGCAACTAATGAAAAACTGTTTTTT. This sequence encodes CASSSGGATNEKLFF.

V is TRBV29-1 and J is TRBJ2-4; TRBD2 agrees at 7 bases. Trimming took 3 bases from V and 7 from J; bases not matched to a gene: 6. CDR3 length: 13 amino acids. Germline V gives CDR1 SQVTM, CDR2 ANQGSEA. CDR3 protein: CSVERGTGNIQYF. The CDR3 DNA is TGCAGCGTTGAGCGGGGGACGGGCAACATTCAGTACTTC.

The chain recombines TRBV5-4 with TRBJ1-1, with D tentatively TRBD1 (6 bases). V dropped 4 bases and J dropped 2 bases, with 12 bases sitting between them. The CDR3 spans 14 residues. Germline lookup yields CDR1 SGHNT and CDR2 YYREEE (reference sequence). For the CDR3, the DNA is TGTGCCAGCAGCCCTGGACAGCAAAACACTGAAGCTTTCTTT. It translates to CASSPGQQNTEAFF.

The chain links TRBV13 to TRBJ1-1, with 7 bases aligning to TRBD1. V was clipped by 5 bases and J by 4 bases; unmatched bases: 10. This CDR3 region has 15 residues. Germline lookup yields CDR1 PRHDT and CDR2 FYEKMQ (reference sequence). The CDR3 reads CASSPRGGGGTEAFF. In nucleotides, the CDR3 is TGTGCCAGCAGCCCCCGAGGAGGGGGCGGCACTGAAGCTTTCTTT.

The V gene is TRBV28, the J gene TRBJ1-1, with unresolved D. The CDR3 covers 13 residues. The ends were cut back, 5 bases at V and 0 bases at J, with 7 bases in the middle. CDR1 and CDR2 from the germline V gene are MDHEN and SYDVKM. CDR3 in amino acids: CASSPRLNTEAFF. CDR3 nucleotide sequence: TGTGCCAGCAGTCCTCGTCTGAACACTGAAGCTTTCTTT. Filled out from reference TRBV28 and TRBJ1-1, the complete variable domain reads DVKVTQSSRYLVKRTGEKVFLECVQDMDHENMFWYRQDPGLGLRLIYFSYDVKMKEKGDIPEGYSVSREKKERFSLILESASTNQTSMYLCASSPRLNTEAFFGQGTRLTVV.

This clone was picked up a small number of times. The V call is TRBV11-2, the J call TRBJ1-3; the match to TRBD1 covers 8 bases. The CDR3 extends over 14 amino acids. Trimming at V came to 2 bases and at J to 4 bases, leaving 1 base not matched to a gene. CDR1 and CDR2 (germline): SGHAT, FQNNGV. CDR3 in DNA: TGTGCCAGCAGCTTAAGGGACAGGGGAAACACCATATATTTT. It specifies CASSLRDRGNTIYF.

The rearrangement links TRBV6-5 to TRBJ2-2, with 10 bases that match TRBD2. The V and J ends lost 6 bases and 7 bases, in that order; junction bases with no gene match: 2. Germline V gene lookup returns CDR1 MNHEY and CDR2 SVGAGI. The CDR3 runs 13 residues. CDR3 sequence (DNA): TGTGCCAGCAGGGTAGCGGGAGGCGGGGAGCTGTTTTTT. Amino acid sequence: CASRVAGGGELFF.

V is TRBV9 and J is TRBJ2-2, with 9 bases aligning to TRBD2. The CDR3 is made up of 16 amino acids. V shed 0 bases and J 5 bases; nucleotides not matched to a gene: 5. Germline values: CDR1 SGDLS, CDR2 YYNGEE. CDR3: CASSVGASGNTGELFF. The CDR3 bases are TGTGCCAGCAGCGTAGGGGCTAGCGGGAATACCGGGGAGCTGTTTTTT.

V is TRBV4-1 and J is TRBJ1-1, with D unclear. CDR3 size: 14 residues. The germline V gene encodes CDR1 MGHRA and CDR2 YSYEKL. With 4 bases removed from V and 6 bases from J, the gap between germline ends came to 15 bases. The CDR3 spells CASSRESSLAEAFF. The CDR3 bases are TGCGCCAGCAGCCGGGAGAGTTCGTTGGCTGAAGCTTTCTTT.